This T cell receptor (beta chain) stems from a study of cytotoxic CD8 clonotypes in ibrutinib-treated CLL. Whole-study context: Among the patients, ten to eleven presented as relapsed/refractory and around 16 as treatment-naive; 17 to 18 showed unmutated IGHV.

Study findings and constraints: Timing of sampling differed between sustained-remission and progressing patients.

Concerning this clone itself: Its matching antigen is unknown.

Germline V CDR1 and CDR2: SGHTA, FQGNSA. CDR3 size: 17 residues. With V trimmed by 4 bases and J by 3 bases, 12 bases remained unmatched. Investigators sought sequencing depths of between 1 in 200,000 and 1 in 1 million T cells. The protocol was immunoSEQ multiplex PCR, while the TCRdb copy is restricted to in-frame clones and leaves out a portion. The sample shows fewer than 400,000 clones, approximately 67% of them seen only once. The chain has TRBV7-2 and TRBJ1-2; 9 nucleotides align to TRBD1. The specimen comprised PBMCs, sampled after 36 months of ibrutinib treatment. The clonotype was recovered from a human donor with chronic lymphocytic leukemia. In DNA form, the CDR3 reads TGTGCCAGCAGCTCTCGGAAGGACAGGGGAGGGTACTATGGCTACACCTTC. Translated: CASSSRKDRGGYYGYTF.